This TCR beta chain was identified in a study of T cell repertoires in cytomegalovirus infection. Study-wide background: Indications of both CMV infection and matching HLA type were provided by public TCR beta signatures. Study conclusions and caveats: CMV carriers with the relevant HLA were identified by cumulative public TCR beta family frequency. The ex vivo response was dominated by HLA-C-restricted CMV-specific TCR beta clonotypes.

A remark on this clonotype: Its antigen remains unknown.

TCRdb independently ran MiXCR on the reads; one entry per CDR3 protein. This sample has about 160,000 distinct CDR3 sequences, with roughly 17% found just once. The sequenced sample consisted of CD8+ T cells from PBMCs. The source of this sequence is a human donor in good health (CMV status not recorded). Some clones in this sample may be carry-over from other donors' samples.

The chain's CDR3 is CASGLTGAHEQYF. The CDR3 DNA sequence: TGTGCCAGCGGATTGACAGGGGCCCACGAGCAGTACTTC. The gene calls are TRBV7-2 and TRBJ2-7; 8 positions match TRBD1. Germline CDR1 SGHTA, CDR2 FQGNSA. This CDR3 is built from 13 residues. V lost 8 bases, J lost 5 bases, and 8 bases stayed unmatched.